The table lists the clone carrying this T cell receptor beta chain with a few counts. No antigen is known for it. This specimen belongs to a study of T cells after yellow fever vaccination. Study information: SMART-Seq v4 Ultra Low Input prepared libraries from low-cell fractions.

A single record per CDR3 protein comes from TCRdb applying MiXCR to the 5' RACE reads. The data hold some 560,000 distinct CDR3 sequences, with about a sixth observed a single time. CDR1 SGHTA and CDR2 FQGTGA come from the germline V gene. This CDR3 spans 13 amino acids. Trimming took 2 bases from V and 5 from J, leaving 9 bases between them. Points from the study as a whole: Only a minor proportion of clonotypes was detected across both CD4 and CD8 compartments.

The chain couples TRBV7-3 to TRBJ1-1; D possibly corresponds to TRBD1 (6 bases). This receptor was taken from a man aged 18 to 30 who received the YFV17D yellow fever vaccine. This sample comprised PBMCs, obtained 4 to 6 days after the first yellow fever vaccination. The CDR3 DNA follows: TGTGCCAGCAGCTTAGGACAGTCGACTGAAGCTTTCTTT. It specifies CASSLGQSTEAFF.